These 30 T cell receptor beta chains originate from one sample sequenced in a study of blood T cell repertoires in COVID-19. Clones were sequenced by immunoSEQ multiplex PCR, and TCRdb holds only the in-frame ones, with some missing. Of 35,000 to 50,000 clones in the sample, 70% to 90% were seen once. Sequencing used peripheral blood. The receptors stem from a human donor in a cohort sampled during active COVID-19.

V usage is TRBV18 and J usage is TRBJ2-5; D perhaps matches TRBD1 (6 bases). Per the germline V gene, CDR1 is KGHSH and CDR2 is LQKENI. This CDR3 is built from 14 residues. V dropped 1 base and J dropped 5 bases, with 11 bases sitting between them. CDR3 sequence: CASSPQGVTETQYF. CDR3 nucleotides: TGTGCCAGCTCACCACAGGGGGTCACGGAGACCCAGTACTTC.

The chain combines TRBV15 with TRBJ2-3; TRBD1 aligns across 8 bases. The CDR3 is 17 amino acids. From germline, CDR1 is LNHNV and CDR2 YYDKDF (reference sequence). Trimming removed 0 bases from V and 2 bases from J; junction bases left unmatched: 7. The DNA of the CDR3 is TGTGCCACCAGCAGAGAAGGACAGGGTCTTCTCACAGATACGCAGTATTTT. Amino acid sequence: CATSREGQGLLTDTQYF.

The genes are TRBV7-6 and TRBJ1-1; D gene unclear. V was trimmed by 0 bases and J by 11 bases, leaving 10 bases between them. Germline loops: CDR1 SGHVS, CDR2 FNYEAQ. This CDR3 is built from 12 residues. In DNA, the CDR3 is TGTGCCAGCAGCTTAGCCAGTGGTCGTGCTTTCTTT. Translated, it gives CASSLASGRAFF.

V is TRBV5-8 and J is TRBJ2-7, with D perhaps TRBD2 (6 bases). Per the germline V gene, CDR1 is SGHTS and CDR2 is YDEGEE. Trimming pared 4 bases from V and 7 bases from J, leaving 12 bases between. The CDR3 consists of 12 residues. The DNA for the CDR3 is TGTGCCAGCAGCCCCCCCGCGGGGGAGCAGTACTTC. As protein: CASSPPAGEQYF. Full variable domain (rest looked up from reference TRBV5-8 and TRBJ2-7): EAGVTQSPTHLIKTRGQQATLRCSPISGHTSVYWYQQALGLGLQFLLWYDEGEERNRGNFPPRFSGRQFPNYSSELNVNALELEDSALYLCASSPPAGEQYFGPGTRLTVT.

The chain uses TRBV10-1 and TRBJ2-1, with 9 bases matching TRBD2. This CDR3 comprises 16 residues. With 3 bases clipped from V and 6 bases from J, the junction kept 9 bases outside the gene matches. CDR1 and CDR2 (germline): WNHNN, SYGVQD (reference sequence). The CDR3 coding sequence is TGCGCCAGCAGTGACCGGCGGGGGGGTACCCGCAATGAGCAGTTCTTC. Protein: CASSDRRGGTRNEQFF.

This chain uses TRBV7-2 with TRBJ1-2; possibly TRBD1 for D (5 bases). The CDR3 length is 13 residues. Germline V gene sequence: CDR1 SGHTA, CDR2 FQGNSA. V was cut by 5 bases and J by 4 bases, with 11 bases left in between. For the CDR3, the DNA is TGTGCCAGCAGCGTGACAGAGGTCTATGGCTACACCTTC. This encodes CASSVTEVYGYTF. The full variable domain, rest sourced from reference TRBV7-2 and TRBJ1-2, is GAGVSQSPSNKVTEKGKDVELRCDPISGHTALYWYRQSLGQGLEFLIYFQGNSAPDKSGLPSDRFSAERTGGSVSTLTIQRTQQEDSAVYLCASSVTEVYGYTFGSGTRLTVV.

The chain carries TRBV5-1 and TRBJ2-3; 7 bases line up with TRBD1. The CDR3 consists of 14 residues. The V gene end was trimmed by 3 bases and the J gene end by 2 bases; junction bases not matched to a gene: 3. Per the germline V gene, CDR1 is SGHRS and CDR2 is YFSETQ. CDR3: CASSSGQDTDTQYF. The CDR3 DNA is TGCGCCAGCAGCTCAGGACAGGACACAGATACGCAGTATTTT.

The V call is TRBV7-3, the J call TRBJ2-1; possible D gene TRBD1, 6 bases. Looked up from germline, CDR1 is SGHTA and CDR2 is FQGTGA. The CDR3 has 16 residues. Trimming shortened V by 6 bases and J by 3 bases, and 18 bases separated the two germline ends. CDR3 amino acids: CASSQGSPSFYNEQFF. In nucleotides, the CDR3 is TGTGCCAGCAGTCAGGGGTCTCCTTCCTTCTACAATGAGCAGTTCTTC.

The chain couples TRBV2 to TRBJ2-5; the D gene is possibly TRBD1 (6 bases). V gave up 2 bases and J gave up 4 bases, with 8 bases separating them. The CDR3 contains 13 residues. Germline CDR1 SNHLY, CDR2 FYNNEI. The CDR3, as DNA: TGTGCCAGCAGTGAACAACAGGGAGAGACCCAGTACTTC. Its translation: CASSEQQGETQYF.

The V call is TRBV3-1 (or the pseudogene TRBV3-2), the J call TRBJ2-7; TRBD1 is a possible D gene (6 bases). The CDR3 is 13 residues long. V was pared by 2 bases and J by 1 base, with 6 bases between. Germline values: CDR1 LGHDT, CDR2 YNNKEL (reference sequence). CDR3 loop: CASSQQGSYEQYF. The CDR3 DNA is TGTGCCAGCAGCCAACAGGGGTCCTACGAGCAGTACTTC.

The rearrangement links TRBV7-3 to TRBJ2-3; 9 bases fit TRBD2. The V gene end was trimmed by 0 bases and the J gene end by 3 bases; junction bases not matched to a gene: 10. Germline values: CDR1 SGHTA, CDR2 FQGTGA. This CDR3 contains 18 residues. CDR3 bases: TGTGCCAGCAGCTTAACGCCCCCCGGCGGGGGGGCAACAGATACGCAGTATTTT. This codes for CASSLTPPGGGATDTQYF.

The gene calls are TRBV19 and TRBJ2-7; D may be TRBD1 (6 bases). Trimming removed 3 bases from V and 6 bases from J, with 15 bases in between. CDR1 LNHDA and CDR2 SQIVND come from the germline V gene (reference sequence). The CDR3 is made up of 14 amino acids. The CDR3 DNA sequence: TGTGCCAGTAGTATTAAAGGGGGTTCCGTCGAGCAGTACTTC. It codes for CASSIKGGSVEQYF.

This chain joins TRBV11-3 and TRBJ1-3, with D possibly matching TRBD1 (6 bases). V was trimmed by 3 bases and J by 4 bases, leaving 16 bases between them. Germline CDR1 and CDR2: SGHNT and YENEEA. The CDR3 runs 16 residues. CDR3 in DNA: TGTGCCAGCAGCTTTGCCGGGACAAGGTCCGGAAACACCATATATTTT. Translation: CASSFAGTRSGNTIYF.

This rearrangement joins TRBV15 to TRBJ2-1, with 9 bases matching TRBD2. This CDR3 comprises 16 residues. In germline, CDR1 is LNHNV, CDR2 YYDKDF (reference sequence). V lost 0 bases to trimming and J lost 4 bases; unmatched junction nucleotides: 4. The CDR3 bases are TGTGCCACCAGCAGAGATGTTGCGGGGGGGTACAATGAGCAGTTCTTC. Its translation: CATSRDVAGGYNEQFF.

The CDR3 here is CASSPWGGDTQYF. DNA for the CDR3: TGTGCCAGCAGCCCCTGGGGGGGGGATACGCAGTATTTT. The chain is built from TRBV3-1 (or the pseudogene TRBV3-2) and TRBJ2-3, with TRBD2 identical over 7 bases. There are 13 residues in the CDR3. The germline gives CDR1 LGHDT, CDR2 YNNKEL (reference sequence). Unmatched junction bases numbered 4, after V lost 4 bases and J lost 6 bases.

CDR3 in amino acids: CATRDRPGHMEAFF. The CDR3 DNA reads TGTGCCACCAGAGACCGACCGGGACACATGGAAGCTTTCTTT. The chain recombines TRBV24-1 with TRBJ1-1; D perhaps matches TRBD1 (6 bases). This CDR3 is built from 14 residues. CDR1 and CDR2 (germline): KGHDR, SFDVKD. The V end lost 7 bases, the J end lost 8 bases, and 19 bases lay between the germline ends.

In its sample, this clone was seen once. The CDR3 protein is CASSQDRGGVGNTDTQYF. The CDR3 bases are TGTGCCAGCAGCCAAGATCGGGGTGGTGTCGGAAATACAGATACGCAGTATTTT. The chain uses TRBV4-2 and TRBJ2-3, with D possibly TRBD2 on 5 matching bases. The germline V and J ends were trimmed by 0 bases and 3 bases, with 19 bases remaining between them. This CDR3 contains 18 residues. Germline assignment: CDR1 LGHNA and CDR2 YNFKEQ.

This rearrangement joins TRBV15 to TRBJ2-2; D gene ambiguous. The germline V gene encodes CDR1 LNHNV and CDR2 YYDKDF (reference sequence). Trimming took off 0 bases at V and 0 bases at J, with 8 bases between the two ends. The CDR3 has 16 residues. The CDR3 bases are TGTGCCACCAGCAGAGATAGAGGCCCGAACACCGGGGAGCTGTTTTTT. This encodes CATSRDRGPNTGELFF.

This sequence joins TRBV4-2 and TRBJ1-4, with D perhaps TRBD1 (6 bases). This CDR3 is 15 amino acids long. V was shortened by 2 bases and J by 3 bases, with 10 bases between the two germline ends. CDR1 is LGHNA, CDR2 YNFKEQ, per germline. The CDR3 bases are TGTGCCAGCAGCCAACCACAGGGTCCTAATGAAAAACTGTTTTTT. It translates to CASSQPQGPNEKLFF.

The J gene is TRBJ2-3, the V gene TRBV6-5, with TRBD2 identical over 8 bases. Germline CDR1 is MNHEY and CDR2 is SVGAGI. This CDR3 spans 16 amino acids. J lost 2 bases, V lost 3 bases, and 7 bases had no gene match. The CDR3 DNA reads TGTGCCAGCAGTTATGCGGTAGCGGGGTTCACAGATACGCAGTATTTT. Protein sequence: CASSYAVAGFTDTQYF.

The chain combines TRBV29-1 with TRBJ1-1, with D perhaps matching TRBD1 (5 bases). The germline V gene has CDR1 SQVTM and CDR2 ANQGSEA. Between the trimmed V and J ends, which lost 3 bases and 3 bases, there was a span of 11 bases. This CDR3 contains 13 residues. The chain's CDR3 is CSVETAQHTEAFF. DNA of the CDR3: TGCAGCGTTGAGACAGCCCAACACACTGAAGCTTTCTTT.

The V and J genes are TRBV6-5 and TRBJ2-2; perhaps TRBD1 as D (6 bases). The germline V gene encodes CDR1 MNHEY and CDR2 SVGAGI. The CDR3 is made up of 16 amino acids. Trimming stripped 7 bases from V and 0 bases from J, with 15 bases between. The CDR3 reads CASTSSDSPNTGELFF. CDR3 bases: TGTGCCAGCACTTCCTCGGACAGCCCGAACACCGGGGAGCTGTTTTTT.

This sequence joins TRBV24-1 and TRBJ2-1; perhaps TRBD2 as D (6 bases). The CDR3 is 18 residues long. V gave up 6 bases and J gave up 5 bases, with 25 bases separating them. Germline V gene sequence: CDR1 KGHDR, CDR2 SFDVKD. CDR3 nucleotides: TGTGCCACCAGTATTTCCCACCCACTAGCCGGGGTCAACAATGAGCAGTTCTTC. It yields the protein CATSISHPLAGVNNEQFF.

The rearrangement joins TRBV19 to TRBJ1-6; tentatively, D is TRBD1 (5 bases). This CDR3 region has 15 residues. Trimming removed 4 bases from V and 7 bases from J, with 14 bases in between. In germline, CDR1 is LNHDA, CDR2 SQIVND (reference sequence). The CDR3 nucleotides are TGTGCCAGTAGTACCGTTGGAGGGGCAAATTCACCCCTCCACTTT. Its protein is CASSTVGGANSPLHF.

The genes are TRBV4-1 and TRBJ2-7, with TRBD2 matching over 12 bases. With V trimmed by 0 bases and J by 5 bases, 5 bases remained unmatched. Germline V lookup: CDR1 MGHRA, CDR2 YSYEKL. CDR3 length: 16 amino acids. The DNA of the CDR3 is TGCGCCAGCAGCCAAGATCTAGCGGGGGGGCGCGACGAGCAGTACTTC. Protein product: CASSQDLAGGRDEQYF.

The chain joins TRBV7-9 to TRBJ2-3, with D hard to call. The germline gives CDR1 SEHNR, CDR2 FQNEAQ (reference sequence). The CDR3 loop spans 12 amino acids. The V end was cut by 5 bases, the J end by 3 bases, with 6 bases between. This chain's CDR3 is CASSTYTDTQYF. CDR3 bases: TGTGCCAGCAGCACCTATACAGATACGCAGTATTTT.

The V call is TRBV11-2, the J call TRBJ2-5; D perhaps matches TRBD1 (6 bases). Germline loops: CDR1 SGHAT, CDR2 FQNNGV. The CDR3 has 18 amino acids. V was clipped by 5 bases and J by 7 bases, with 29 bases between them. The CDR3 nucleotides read TGTGCCAGCAGCCCAAAACCCACAGGACAGACAAAAAGAGTGACCCAGTACTTC. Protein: CASSPKPTGQTKRVTQYF.

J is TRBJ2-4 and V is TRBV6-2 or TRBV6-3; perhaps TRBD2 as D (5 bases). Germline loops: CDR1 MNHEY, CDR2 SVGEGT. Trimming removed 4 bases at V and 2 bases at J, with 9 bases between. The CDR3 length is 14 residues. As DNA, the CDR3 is TGTGCCAGCAGTTTACGGGGAACCAAAAACATTCAGTACTTC. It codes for CASSLRGTKNIQYF.

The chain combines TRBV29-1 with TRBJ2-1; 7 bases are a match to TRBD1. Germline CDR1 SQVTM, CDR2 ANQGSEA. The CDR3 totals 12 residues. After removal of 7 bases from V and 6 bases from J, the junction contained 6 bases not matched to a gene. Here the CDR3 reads CSGTTGFNEQFF. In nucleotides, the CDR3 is TGCAGCGGGACGACAGGGTTCAATGAGCAGTTCTTC.

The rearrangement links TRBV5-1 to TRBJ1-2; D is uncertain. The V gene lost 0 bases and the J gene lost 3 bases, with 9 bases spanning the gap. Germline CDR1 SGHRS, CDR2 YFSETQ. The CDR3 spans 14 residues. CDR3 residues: CASSLGAIYYGYTF. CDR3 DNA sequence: TGCGCCAGCAGCTTGGGAGCGATTTACTATGGCTACACCTTC.